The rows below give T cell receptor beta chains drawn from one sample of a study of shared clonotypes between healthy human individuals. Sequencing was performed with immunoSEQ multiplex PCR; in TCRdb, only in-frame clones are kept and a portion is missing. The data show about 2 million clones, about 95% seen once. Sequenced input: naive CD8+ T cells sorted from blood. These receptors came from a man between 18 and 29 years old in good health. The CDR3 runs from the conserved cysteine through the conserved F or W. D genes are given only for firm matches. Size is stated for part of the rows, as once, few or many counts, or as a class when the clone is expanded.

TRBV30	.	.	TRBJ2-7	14	TGTGCCTGGAGTGTGAGTACAGGAGCCTACGAGCAGTACTTC	CAWSVSTGAYEQYF
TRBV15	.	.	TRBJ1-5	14	TGTGCCACCAGTCCCGATCAGGGGAATCAGCCCCAGCATTTT	CATSPDQGNQPQHF
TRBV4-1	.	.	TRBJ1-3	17	TGCGCCAGCAGCCAAGATAAGGGGGGCCCAGGAGGTAACACCATATATTTT	CASSQDKGGPGGNTIYF
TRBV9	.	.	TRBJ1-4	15	TGTGCCAGCAGCGAGGACGCTCACGGCGGGGAAAAACTGTTTTTT	CASSEDAHGGEKLFF
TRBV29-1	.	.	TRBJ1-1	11	TGCAGCGTTCGCCCGGCCCCCGAAGCTTTCTTT	CSVRPAPEAFF
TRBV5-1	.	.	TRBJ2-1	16	TGCGCCAGCAGCTTGAGAACAGGGATTAGCCACAATGAGCAGTTCTTC	CASSLRTGISHNEQFF
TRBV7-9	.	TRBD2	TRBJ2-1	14	TGTGCCAGCAGCACCGGGACTAGCTACAATGAGCAGTTCTTC	CASSTGTSYNEQFF
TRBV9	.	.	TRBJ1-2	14	TGTGCCAGCAGCGTAGACGGGACCTTCTATGGCTACACCTTC	CASSVDGTFYGYTF
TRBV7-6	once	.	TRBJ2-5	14	TGTGCCAGCAGCTTAGAAACATACCAAGAGACCCAGTACTTC	CASSLETYQETQYF
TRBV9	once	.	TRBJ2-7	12	TGTGCCAGCAGCAAATACGGGAACGAGCAGTACTTC	CASSKYGNEQYF
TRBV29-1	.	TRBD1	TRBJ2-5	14	TGCAGCGTTGAGGACAGGGGAGGCAAAGAGACCCAGTACTTC	CSVEDRGGKETQYF
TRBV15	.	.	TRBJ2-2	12	TGTGCCACCAGAATTGGAGGAGGGGAGCTGTTTTTT	CATRIGGGELFF
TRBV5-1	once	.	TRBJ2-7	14	TGCGCCAGCAGCTTAGGCTTAGCACCCTACGAGCAGTACTTC	CASSLGLAPYEQYF
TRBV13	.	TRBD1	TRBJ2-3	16	TGTGCCAGCAGCACCCTGGGACAGGGGGACACAGATACGCAGTATTTT	CASSTLGQGDTDTQYF
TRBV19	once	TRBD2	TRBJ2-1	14	TGTGCCAGTAACCTTGGACTAGGCTACAATGAGCAGTTCTTC	CASNLGLGYNEQFF
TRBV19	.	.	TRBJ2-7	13	TGTGCCAGTATGGATCCAGGGAACTACGAGCAGTACTTC	CASMDPGNYEQYF
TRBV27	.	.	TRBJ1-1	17	TGTGCCAGCAGTTTAATGACACCAACGGGGGCGAACACTGAAGCTTTCTTT	CASSLMTPTGANTEAFF
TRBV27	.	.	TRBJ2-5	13	TGTGCCAGCAGCCACGGGCTGGGAGAGACCCAGTACTTC	CASSHGLGETQYF
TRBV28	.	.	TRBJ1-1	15	TGTGCCAGCAGTTTACCGGCAGATATGAACACTGAAGCTTTCTTT	CASSLPADMNTEAFF
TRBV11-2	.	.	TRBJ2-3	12	TGTGCCAGCAGCTACTTCACAGATACGCAGTATTTT	CASSYFTDTQYF
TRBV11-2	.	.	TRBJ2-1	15	TGTGCCAGCAGCCTATTACGTAGCTCCTACAATGAGCAGTTCTTC	CASSLLRSSYNEQFF
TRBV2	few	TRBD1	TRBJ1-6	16	TGTGCCAGCAGTGAACTGGGGCAGGGGGCGAGCTCACCCCTCCACTTT	CASSELGQGASSPLHF
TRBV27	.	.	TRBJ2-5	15	TGTGCCAGCAGTCCAGAGCCCGGCGGGCTAGAGACCCAGTACTTC	CASSPEPGGLETQYF
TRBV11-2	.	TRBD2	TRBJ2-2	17	TGTGCCAGCAGCTTGGGACTAGCGGGAGTCAGCACCGGGGAGCTGTTTTTT	CASSLGLAGVSTGELFF
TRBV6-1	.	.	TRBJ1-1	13	TGTGCCAGCAGTGAAGTTTGGAACACTGAAGCTTTCTTT	CASSEVWNTEAFF
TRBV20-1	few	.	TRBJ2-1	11	TGCAGTGCTTCTAGGAAGGATGAGCAGTTCTTC	CSASRKDEQFF
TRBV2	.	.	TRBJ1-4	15	TGTGCCAGCATGGGGATACCTGACCCTAATGAAAAACTGTTTTTT	CASMGIPDPNEKLFF
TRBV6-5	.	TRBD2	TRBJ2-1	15	TGTGCCAGCAGCCCTAGCGGGAATAGCGGAGATGAGCAGTTCTTC	CASSPSGNSGDEQFF
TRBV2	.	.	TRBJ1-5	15	TGTGCCAGCAGTTGGGGATTTGAAACCAATCAGCCCCAGCATTTT	CASSWGFETNQPQHF
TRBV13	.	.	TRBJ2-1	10	TGTGCCAGCAGCGCCAATGAGCAGTTCTTC	CASSANEQFF
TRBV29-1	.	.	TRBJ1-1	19	TGCAGCGTTGAAGATTCGAGTCGGCCAGGAGGTCTCGTGAACACTGAAGCTTTCTTT	CSVEDSSRPGGLVNTEAFF
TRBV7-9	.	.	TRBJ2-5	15	TGTGCCAGCAGCTTAGCGCTTGGCAGGGAAGAGACCCAGTACTTC	CASSLALGREETQYF
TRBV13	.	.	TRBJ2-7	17	TGTGCCAGCAGCTTAGGTGCAGGTACGGGACGGATCTACGAGCAGTACTTC	CASSLGAGTGRIYEQYF
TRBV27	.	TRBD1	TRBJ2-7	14	TGTGCCAGCAGTAAGACAGGGGCAAGGATCGGGCAGTACTTC	CASSKTGARIGQYF
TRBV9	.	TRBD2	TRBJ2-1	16	TGTGCCAGCAGCGTAGAAGGACTAGCGGGATCAGATGAGCAGTTCTTC	CASSVEGLAGSDEQFF
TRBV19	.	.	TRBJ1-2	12	TGTGCCAGTAACTCCTTCGGGTATGGCTACACCTTC	CASNSFGYGYTF
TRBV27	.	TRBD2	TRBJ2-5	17	TGTGCCAGCACCCCCCTTCGGACTAGCGGGGTGGGAGAGACCCAGTACTTC	CASTPLRTSGVGETQYF
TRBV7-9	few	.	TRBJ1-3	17	TGTGCCAGCAGCGATGACCGGGGTCTTTACGCTGGAAACACCATATATTTT	CASSDDRGLYAGNTIYF